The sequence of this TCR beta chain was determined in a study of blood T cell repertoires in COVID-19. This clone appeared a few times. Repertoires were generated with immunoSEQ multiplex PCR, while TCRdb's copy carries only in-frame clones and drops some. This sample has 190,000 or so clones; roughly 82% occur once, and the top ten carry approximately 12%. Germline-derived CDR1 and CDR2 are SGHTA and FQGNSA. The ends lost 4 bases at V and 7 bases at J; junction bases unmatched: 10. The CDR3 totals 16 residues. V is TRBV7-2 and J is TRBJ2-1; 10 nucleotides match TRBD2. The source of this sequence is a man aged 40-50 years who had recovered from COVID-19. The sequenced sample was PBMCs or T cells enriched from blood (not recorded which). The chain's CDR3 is CASSSPGSGRVNEQFF. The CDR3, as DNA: TGTGCCAGCAGCTCGCCCGGGAGCGGGAGGGTGAATGAGCAGTTCTTC.